The entry below gives a single T cell receptor (beta chain) sequence along with its context. The data originate from a study of blood T cell repertoires in COVID-19. The overall study: Samples representing acute and convalescent COVID-19 were sourced from the United States, Italy and Spain.

The authors' processing: For nucleated cells, counts were estimated from reference gene primer amplification. Sequencing used immunoSEQ multiplex PCR; TCRdb keeps in-frame clones, though not all of them. V and J calls plus clone size are reproduced from that table; the DNA served to infer D and trimming. The sample yields approximately 97,000 clones, approximately 85% seen once. Trimming removed 4 bases from V and 2 bases from J, with 14 bases in between. The CDR3 is 15 residues long. Per germline, CDR1 LGHNA and CDR2 YNFKEQ. The chain joins TRBV4-2 to TRBJ1-1, with D perhaps TRBD1 (6 bases). The material sequenced was peripheral blood. The TCR originated in a human donor in a cohort sampled during active COVID-19. Here the CDR3 reads CASSRASGGNTEAFF. The CDR3 nucleotides are TGTGCCAGCAGCCGGGCATCGGGGGGCAACACTGAAGCTTTCTTT.